The T cell receptor beta chain under discussion was sequenced for a study of OX40 agonist ivuxolimab in advanced cancers. For context, the study as a whole: Ivuxolimab, which targeted the costimulatory receptor OX40 (CD134), was an agonistic, fully human IgG2 monoclonal antibody. Intravenous ivuxolimab was administered to patients every 2 weeks at six dose levels: 0.01, 0.1, 0.3, 1.5, 3 and 10 mg/kg. Among the 50 to 55 dose-escalation patients, 19 had hepatocellular carcinoma, roughly 15 melanoma, 9 renal cell carcinoma and 9 head and neck cancer. A male proportion of roughly 85% and a mean age of approximately 55 years, ranging from about 23 to 90, were recorded for the dose-escalation cohort. Patients were allowed to have had prior anti-PD-1, anti-PD-L1 or anti-CTLA-4 therapy, and 40% to 45% of the dose-escalation patients had been treated with checkpoint inhibitors. Partial responses occurred in three dose-escalation patients, of whom one had hepatocellular carcinoma and two had cutaneous melanoma. The point of sequencing TCRbeta in the periphery was to test whether ivuxolimab changed TCR sequence diversity and drove clonal T-cell expansion. The paper covers the monotherapy dose-escalation part of the phase I ivuxolimab trial, which included N ≈ 57 patients. On the study overall, not on this receptor specifically: Low levels of normalized T-cell clonal expansion were also seen in some nonresponding patients. At doses from 0.1 to 3.0 mg/kg, clonal expansion was seen in both CD4+ and CD8+ blood T cells between baseline and week 6. In the 0.1-3.0 mg/kg groups, partial responders were among the patients with the lowest normalized peripheral clonal expansion, particularly in CD8+ T cells. The antigen specificity of the clonally expanded peripheral T cells was not determined. On average, CD8+ T cells showed more expanded clones than CD4+ T cells after ivuxolimab.

The trial excluded patients who had a history of autoimmune disease or who were on systemic immunosuppression. In every dose cohort, peripheral blood was drawn for TCR sequencing at baseline, cycle 4 day 1, and cycle 7 day 1. The samples were drawn from a first-in-human, open-label, multicenter phase I dose-escalation trial of ivuxolimab. Adults with locally advanced or metastatic head and neck squamous cell, hepatocellular, melanoma or renal cell carcinoma were enrolled in the trial. Before TCR sequencing, CD4+ and CD8+ T cells were separately sorted from peripheral blood. Details on this clone: The specificity of this receptor is unknown. Base quality data are lacking; no much larger clone is found one base away.

The germline V gene yields SGHVS for CDR1 and FNYEAQ for CDR2. V lost 1 base and J lost 5 bases, and the count of bases not matched to a germline gene is 7. The CDR3 runs 16 residues from the cysteine to the phenylalanine. The only DNA kept is the CDR3, 48 bases in frame from the first base. To sequence the TCRbeta CDR3 region, genomic DNA was isolated from the sorted cells. The immunoSEQ Assay was used for sequencing of TCRbeta CDR3 regions. This is the immuneACCESS table as TCRdb keeps it, with only in-frame sequences that have V and J called. A part of the clones is gone; compared with another copy, unresolved V genes explain less than half, and the rest is unexplained. This sample lists about 83,000 clones; just over 90% were detected once. 0.71% of the sample comes from the top ten.

Source: CD4+ or CD8+ T cells sorted from blood, taken in a trial of the OX40 agonist ivuxolimab. The receptor comes from an adult with an advanced solid tumor such as melanoma, head and neck, liver or kidney cancer. The chain is encoded by TRBV7-6 joined to TRBJ2-2, and 7 bases in between align with TRBD1. The CDR3 region reads CASSLGRDSRTGELFF. The nucleotide sequence is TGTGCCAGCAGCTTAGGCCGGGACAGTCGTACCGGGGAGCTGTTTTTT.